The 8 T cell receptor beta chains below all came from one sample that was sequenced in a study of T cell responses to AZD1222 COVID-19 vaccine. Generated by immunoSEQ multiplex PCR, the TCRdb table keeps only in-frame clones and is missing some. In the table there are roughly 80,000 clones, 82% of which are singletons. Sequences were derived from peripheral blood, sampled on day 0 of AZD1222 vaccination. All receptors come from an adult in good health.

The genes are TRBV5-4 and TRBJ2-5; possibly TRBD1 for D (6 bases). V was cut by 4 bases and J by 5 bases, with 15 bases left in between. Germline V gene data show CDR1 as SGHNT and CDR2 as YYREEE (reference sequence). This CDR3 contains 14 residues. As DNA, the CDR3 is TGTGCCAGCAGCCCGCACGGACAGAGGGAGACCCAGTACTTC. Translation gives CASSPHGQRETQYF.

The chain links TRBV2 to TRBJ2-2, with 8 bases that match TRBD2. This CDR3 has 16 residues. The germline V gene has CDR1 SNHLY and CDR2 FYNNEI. V trimming: 2 bases; J trimming: 4 bases; junction bases outside the gene matches: 6. The CDR3 loop reads CASSEILAASTGELFF. In DNA form, the CDR3 reads TGTGCCAGCAGTGAAATACTAGCGGCGAGCACCGGGGAGCTGTTTTTT.

This chain's CDR3 is CASSLGLRMNTEAFF. For the CDR3, the DNA is TGTGCCAGCTCACTGGGGCTCAGAATGAACACTGAAGCTTTCTTT. The rearrangement uses TRBV18 and TRBJ1-1; tentative D call: TRBD1 (5 bases). Looked up from germline, CDR1 is KGHSH and CDR2 is LQKENI. V was cut by 4 bases and J by 0 bases, with 12 bases left in between. There are 15 residues in the CDR3.

The chain joins TRBV6-5 to TRBJ2-3; D is unclear. The germline V and J ends were trimmed by 0 bases and 2 bases, with 9 bases remaining between them. Germline-derived CDR1 and CDR2 are MNHEY and SVGAGI. This CDR3 region has 15 residues. Written as DNA, the CDR3 is TGTGCCAGCAGTTACTCGTCGAGCCCCACAGATACGCAGTATTTT. It yields the protein CASSYSSSPTDTQYF.

This clone was counted once. CDR3 residues: CASSLGLTHEQYF. The CDR3 DNA is TGTGCCAGCAGCTTAGGCCTCACCCACGAGCAGTACTTC. This chain links TRBV7-2 with TRBJ2-7, with no clear D. Trimming took off 1 base at V and 5 bases at J, with 9 bases between the two ends. In germline, CDR1 is SGHTA, CDR2 FQGNSA. The CDR3 runs 13 residues.

In regard to this clone: A read error may produce the germline difference seen at one junction end. V usage is TRBV6-5 and J usage is TRBJ2-7; D possibly corresponds to TRBD2 (5 bases). CDR3 length: 11 amino acids. CDR1 and CDR2 from the germline V gene are MNHEY and SVGAGI. The CDR3 bases are TGTGCCAGCACCGCTTTCGAGCAGCGGCACTTC. Its translation is CASTAFEQRHF.

This clone has only one observation. The CDR3 is CATQRQFQETQYF. CDR3 coding DNA: TGTGCCACCCAAAGACAGTTCCAAGAGACCCAGTACTTC. The rearrangement joins TRBV10-3 to TRBJ2-5; TRBD1 might be the D (5 bases). Trimming stripped 10 bases from V and 1 base from J, with 13 bases between. CDR3 length: 13 residues. CDR1 ENHRY and CDR2 SYGVKD come from the germline V gene.

This chain uses TRBV7-9 with TRBJ1-4; 7 bases agree with TRBD1. Trimming cost V 5 bases and J 6 bases; bases outside gene matches: 12. The CDR3 runs 16 residues. Germline loops: CDR1 SEHNR, CDR2 FQNEAQ (reference sequence). CDR3 in amino acids: CASSGGIDRVHEKLFF. The CDR3 DNA follows: TGTGCCAGCAGCGGGGGGATCGACAGGGTCCATGAAAAACTGTTTTTT. Full variable domain (outside the CDR3, taken from reference TRBV7-9 and TRBJ1-4): DTGVSQNPRHKITKRGQNVTFRCDPISEHNRLYWYRQTLGQGPEFLTYFQNEAQLEKSRLLSDRFSAERPKGSFSTLEIQRTEQGDSAMYLCASSGGIDRVHEKLFFGSGTQLSVL.